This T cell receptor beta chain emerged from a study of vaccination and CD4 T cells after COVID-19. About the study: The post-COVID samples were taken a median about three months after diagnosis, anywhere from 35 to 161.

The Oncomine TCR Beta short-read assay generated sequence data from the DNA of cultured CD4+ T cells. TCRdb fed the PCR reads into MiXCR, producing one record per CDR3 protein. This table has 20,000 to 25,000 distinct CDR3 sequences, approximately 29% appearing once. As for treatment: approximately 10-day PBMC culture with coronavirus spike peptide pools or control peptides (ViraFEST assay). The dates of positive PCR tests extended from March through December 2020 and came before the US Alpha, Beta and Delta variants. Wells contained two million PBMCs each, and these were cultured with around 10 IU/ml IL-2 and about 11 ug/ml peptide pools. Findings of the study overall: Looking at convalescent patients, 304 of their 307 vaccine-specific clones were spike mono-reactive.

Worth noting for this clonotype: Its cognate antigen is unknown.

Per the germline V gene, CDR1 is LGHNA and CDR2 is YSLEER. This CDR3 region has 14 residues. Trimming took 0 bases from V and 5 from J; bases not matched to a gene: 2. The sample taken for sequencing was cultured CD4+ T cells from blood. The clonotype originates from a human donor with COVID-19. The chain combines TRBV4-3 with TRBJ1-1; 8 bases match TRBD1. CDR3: CASSQDRGLTEAFF. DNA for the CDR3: TGCGCCAGCAGCCAAGACAGGGGGCTTACTGAAGCTTTCTTT.